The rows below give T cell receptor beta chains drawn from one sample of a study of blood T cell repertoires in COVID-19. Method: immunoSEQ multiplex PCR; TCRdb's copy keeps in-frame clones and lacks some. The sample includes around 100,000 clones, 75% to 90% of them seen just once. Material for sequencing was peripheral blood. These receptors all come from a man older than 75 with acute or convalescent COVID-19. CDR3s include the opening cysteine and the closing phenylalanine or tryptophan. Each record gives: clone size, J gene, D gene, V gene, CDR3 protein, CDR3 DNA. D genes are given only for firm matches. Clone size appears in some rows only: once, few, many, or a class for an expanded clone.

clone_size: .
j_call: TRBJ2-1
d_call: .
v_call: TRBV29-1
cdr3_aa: CSVPRMAGDYNEQFF
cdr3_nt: TGCAGCGTGCCTAGGATGGCAGGGGATTACAATGAGCAGTTCTTC

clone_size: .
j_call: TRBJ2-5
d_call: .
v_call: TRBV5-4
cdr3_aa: CASSLLGQKETQYF
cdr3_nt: TGTGCCAGCAGCTTGTTGGGACAAAAAGAGACCCAGTACTTC

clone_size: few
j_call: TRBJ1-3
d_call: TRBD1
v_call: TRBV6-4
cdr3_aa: CASSESGQARRLLWINTIYF
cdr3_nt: TGTGCCAGCAGTGAATCGGGACAGGCTCGGCGACTTCTCTGGATCAACACCATATATTTT

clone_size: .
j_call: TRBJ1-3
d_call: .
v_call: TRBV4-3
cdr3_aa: CASSQNRGSGNTIYF
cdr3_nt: TGCGCCAGCAGCCAAAACCGGGGCTCTGGAAACACCATATATTTT

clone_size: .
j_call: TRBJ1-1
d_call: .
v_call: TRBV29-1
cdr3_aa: CSVFTGITEAFF
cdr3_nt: TGCAGCGTTTTTACAGGAATTACTGAAGCTTTCTTT

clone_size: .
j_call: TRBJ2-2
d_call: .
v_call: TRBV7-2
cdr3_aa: CASSHWTDRGELFF
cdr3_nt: TGTGCCAGCAGCCATTGGACTGACCGGGGGGAGCTGTTTTTT

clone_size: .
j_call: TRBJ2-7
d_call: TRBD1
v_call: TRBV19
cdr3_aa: CASSRGRGLYEQYF
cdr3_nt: TGTGCCAGTAGTAGGGGCAGGGGGCTCTACGAGCAGTACTTC

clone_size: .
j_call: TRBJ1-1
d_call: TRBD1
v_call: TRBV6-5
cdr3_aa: CASRGTGTNTEAFF
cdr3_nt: TGTGCCAGCAGGGGGACAGGGACGAACACTGAAGCTTTCTTT

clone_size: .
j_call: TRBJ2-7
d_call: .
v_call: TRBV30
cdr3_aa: CAWSLGEVDGQYF
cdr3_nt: TGTGCCTGGAGTTTGGGGGAGGTAGATGGGCAGTACTTC

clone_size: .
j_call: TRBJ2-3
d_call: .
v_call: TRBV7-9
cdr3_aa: CAIQTVGRDTQYF
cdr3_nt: TGTGCCATACAGACGGTTGGTAGGGATACGCAGTATTTT

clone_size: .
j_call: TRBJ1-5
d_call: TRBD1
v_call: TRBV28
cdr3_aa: CASSLPGQGWQPQHF
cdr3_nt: TGTGCCAGCAGTTTACCCGGACAGGGTTGGCAGCCCCAGCATTTT

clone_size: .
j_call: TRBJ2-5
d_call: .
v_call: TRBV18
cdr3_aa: CASSPRGRPTGTQYF
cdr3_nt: TGTGCCAGCTCACCCCGGGGAAGGCCCACGGGGACCCAGTACTTC

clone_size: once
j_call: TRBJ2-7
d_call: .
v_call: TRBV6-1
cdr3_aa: CASSEKWTELYEQYF
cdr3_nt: TGTGCCAGCAGTGAGAAGTGGACAGAACTCTACGAGCAGTACTTC

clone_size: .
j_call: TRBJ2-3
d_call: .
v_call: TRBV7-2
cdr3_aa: CASSLAAADTQYF
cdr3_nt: TGTGCCAGCAGCTTAGCCGCGGCAGATACGCAGTATTTT